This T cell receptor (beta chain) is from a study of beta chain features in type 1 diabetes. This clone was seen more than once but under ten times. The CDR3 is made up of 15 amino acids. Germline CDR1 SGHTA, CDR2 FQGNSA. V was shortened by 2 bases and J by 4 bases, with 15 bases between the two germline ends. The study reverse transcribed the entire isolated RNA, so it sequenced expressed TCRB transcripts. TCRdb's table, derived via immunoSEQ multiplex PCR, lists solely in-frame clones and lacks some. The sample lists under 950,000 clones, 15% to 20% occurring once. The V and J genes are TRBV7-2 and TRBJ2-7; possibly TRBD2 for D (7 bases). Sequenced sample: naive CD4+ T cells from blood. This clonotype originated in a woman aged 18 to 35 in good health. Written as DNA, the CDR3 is TGTGCCAGCAGCTTATATCCCCGGGGGGCTTACGAGCAGTACTTC. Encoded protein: CASSLYPRGAYEQYF.